The clone carrying this T cell receptor beta chain was picked up many times. Its antigen is as yet unknown. This record comes from a study of regulatory T cells in long-lasting Graves disease. Study-level points and caveats: More public clonotypes were shared by persistent patients (2,741) than by new patients (about 1,000).

Library construction for TCR beta used iRepertoire HTBI primers and Arm-PCR of CDR3 regions. From the multiplex PCR reads, TCRdb called clonotypes with MiXCR, one entry per CDR3 protein. The sample yields about 470,000 distinct CDR3 sequences, 15% seen once. This CDR3 comprises 12 residues. Germline CDR1 is GTSNPN and CDR2 is SVGIG (reference sequence). V was pared by 4 bases and J by 7 bases, with 13 bases between. Time point of the sample: newly diagnosed GD, antithyroid drugs for less than 3 months. PBMC-extracted RNA yielded the TCR library. Patients all came to the study from an endocrinology department in Xi'an, China. These data were also filed under a second study, of T cells in Graves' hyperthyroidism and ophthalmopathy. According to that study: Blood also carried most thyroid clonotypes expanded above 0.001.

The sequenced sample was peripheral blood mononuclear cells (PBMCs), obtained at new diagnosis, from a patient treated with antithyroid drugs. This rearrangement joins TRBV30 to TRBJ1-1; a possible D gene is TRBD1 (5 bases). The sequence came from a woman aged 25 to 45 with Graves disease. The CDR3 loop reads CAWKGDQVEAFF. The DNA of the CDR3 is TGTGCCTGGAAAGGGGATCAGGTTGAAGCTTTCTTT. Filled out from reference TRBV30 and TRBJ1-1, the complete variable domain reads SQTIHQWPATLVQPVGSPLSLECTVEGTSNPNLYWYRQAAGRGLQLLFYSVGIGQISSEVPQNLSASRPQDRQFILSSKKLLLSDSGFYLCAWKGDQVEAFFGQGTRLTVV.